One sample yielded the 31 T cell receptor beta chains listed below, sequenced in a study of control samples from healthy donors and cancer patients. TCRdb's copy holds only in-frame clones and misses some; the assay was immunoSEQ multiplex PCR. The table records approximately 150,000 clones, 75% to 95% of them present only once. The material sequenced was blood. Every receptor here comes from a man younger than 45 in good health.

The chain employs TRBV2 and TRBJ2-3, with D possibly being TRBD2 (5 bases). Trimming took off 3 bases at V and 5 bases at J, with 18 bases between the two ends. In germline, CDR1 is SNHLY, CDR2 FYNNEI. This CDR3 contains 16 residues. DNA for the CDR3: TGTGCCAGCAGTGAGTCGGGTAGCGATGCCGGAGATACGCAGTATTTT. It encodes CASSESGSDAGDTQYF. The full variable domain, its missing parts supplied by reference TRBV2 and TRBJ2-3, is EPEVTQTPSHQVTQMGQEVILRCVPISNHLYFYWYRQILGQKVEFLVSFYNNEISEKSEIFDDQFSVERPDGSNFTLKIRSTKLEDSAMYFCASSESGSDAGDTQYFGPGTRLTVL.

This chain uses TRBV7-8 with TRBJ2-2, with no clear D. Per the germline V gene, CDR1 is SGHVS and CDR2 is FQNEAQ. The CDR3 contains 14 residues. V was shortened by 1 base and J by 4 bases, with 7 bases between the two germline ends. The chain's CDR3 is CASSLVRGTGELFF. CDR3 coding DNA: TGTGCCAGCAGCTTAGTGCGTGGCACCGGGGAGCTGTTTTTT.

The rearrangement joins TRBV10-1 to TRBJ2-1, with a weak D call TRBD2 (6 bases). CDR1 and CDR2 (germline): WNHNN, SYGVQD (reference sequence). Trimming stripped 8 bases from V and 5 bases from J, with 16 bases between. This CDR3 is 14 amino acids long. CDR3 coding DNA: TGCGCCAGCTCCGGGACTCCGGGGGACAATGAGCAGTTCTTC. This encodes CASSGTPGDNEQFF.

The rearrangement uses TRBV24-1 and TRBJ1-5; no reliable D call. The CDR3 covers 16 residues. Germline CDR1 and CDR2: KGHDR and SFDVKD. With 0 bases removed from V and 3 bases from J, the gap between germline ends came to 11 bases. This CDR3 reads CATSDLPGPHNQPQHF. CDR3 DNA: TGTGCCACCAGTGATTTGCCTGGGCCCCACAATCAGCCCCAGCATTTT.

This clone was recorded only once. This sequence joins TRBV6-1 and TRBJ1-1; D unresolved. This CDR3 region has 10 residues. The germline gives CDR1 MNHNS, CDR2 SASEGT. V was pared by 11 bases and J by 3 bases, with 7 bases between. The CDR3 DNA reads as TGTGCCTCTGGGTACACTGAAGCTTTCTTT. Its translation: CASGYTEAFF.

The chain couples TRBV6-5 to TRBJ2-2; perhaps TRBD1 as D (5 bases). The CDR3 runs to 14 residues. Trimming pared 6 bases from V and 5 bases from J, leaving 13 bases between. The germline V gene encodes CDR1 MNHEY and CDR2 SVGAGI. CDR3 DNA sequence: TGTGCCAGCAGCCACAGCAGGGTTACCGGGGAGCTGTTTTTT. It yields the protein CASSHSRVTGELFF.

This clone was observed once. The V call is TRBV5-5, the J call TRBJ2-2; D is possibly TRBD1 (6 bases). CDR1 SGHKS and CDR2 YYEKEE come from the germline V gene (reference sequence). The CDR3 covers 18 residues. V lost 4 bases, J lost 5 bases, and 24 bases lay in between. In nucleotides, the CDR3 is TGTGCCAGCAGCGAAAGACCCTTGGCAGGGGAAAGGACCGGGGAGCTGTTTTTT. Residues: CASSERPLAGERTGELFF.

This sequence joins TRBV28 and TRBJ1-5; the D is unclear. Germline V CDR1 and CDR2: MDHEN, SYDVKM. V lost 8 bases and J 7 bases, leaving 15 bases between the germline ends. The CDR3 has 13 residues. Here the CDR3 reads CASGPLEPQPQHF. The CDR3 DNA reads TGTGCCAGCGGCCCCCTCGAACCGCAGCCCCAGCATTTT.

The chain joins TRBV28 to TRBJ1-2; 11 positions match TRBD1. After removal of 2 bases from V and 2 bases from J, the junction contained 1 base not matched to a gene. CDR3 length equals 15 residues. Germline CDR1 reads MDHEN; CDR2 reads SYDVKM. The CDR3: CASSLGQGANYGYTF. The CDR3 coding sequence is TGTGCCAGCAGTTTAGGACAGGGGGCGAACTATGGCTACACCTTC.

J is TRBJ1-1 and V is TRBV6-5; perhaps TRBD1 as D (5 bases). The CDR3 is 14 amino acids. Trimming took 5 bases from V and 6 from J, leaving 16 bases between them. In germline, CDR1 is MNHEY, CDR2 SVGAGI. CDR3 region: CASSQIPTDPEAFF. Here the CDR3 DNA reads TGTGCCAGCAGTCAAATTCCGACAGATCCTGAAGCTTTCTTT.

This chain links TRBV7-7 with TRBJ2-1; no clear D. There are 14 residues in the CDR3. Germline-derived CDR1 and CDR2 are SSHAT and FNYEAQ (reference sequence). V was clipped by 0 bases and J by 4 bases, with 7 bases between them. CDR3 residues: CASSLAGRYNEQFF. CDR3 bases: TGTGCCAGCAGCTTAGCGGGCAGGTACAATGAGCAGTTCTTC.

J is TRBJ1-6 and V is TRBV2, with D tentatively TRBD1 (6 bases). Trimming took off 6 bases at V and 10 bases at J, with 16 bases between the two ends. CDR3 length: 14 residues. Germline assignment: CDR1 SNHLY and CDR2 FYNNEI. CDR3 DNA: TGTGCCAGCAGCCGAGGGGGGGCGGACTCACCCCTCCACTTT. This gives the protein CASSRGGADSPLHF.

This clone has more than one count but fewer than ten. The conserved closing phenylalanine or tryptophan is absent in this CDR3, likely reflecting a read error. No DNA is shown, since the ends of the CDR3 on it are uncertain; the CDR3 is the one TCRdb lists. The CDR3 sequence: CASSGRDREWAY. The chain links TRBV3-1 (or the pseudogene TRBV3-2) to TRBJ2-7; the table's D gene call, TRBD1, was not cross checked with the DNA. Germline V gene sequence: CDR1 LGHDT, CDR2 YNNKEL (reference sequence). Including both end residues, the CDR3 is 12 amino acids long.

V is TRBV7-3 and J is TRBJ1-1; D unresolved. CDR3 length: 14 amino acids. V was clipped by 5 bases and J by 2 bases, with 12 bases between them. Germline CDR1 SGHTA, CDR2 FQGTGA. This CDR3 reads CASSQFGVNTEAFF. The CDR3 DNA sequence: TGTGCCAGCAGCCAGTTCGGGGTTAACACTGAAGCTTTCTTT.

CDR3: CAISSSGTGELFF. CDR3 sequence (DNA): TGTGCCATCTCTTCATCGGGAACCGGGGAGCTGTTTTTT. This chain uses TRBV6-6 with TRBJ2-2, with D perhaps TRBD2 (5 bases). The V gene's germline CDR1 is MNHNY and CDR2 SVGAGI (reference sequence). The CDR3 extends over 13 amino acids. V shed 10 bases and J shed 5 bases, with 14 bases lying between them.

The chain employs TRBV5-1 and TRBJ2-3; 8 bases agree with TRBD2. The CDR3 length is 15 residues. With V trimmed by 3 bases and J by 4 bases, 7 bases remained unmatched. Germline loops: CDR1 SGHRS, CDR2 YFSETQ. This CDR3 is CASSSGTRVADTQYF. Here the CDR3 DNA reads TGCGCCAGCAGCTCCGGGACTAGAGTAGCAGATACGCAGTATTTT.

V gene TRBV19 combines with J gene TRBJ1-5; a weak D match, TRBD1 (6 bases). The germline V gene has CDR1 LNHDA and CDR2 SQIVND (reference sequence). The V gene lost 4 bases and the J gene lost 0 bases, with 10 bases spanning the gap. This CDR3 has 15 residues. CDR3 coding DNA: TGTGCCAGTAGTACAACAGGGAATAGCAATCAGCCCCAGCATTTT. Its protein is CASSTTGNSNQPQHF.

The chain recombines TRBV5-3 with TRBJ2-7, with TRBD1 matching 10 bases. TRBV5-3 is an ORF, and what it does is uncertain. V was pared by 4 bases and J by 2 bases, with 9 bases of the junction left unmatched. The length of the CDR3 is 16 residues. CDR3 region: CARSRRDRGLTYEQYF. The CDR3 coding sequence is TGTGCCAGAAGCCGACGGGACAGGGGACTGACCTACGAGCAGTACTTC.

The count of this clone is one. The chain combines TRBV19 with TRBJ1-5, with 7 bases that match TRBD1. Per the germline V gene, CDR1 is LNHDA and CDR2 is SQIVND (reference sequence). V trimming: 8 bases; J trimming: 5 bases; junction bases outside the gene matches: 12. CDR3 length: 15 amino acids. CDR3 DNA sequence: TGTGCCAGTGGGAATATCGCGGGGACAGATCAGCCCCAGCATTTT. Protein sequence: CASGNIAGTDQPQHF.

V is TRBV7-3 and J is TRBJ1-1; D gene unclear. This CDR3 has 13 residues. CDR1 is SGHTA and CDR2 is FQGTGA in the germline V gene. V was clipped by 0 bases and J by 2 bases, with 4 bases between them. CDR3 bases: TGTGCCAGCAGCTTAACCCCCAACACTGAAGCTTTCTTT. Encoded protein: CASSLTPNTEAFF.

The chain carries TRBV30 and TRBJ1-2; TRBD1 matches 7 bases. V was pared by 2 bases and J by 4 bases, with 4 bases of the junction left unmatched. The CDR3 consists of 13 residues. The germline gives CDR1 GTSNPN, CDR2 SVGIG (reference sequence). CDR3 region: CAWSQGGSYGYTF. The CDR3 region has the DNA TGTGCCTGGAGTCAGGGGGGCAGCTATGGCTACACCTTC.

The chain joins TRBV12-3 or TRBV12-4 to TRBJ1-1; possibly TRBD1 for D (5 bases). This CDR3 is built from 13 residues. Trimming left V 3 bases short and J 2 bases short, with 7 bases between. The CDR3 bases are TGTGCCAGCAGTTTGGGGCCTAACACTGAAGCTTTCTTT. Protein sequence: CASSLGPNTEAFF.

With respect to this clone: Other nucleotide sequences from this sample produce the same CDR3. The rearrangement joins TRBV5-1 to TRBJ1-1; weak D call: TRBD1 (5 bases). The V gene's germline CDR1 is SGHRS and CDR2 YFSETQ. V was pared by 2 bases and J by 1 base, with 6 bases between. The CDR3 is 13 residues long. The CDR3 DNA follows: TGCGCCAGCAGCTTTACAGGGAACACTGAAGCTTTCTTT. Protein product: CASSFTGNTEAFF.

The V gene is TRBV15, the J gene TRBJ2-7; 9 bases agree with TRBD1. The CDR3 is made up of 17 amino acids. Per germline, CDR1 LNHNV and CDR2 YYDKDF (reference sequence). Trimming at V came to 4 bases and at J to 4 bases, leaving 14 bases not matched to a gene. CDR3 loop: CATSKDSWGQGIYEQYF. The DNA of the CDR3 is TGTGCCACCAGCAAAGACTCTTGGGGACAGGGAATTTACGAGCAGTACTTC.

The CDR3 DNA reads TGTGCCAGCAGTTTATCCGGGACAGGGGGCTACGAGCAGTACTTC. Translation gives CASSLSGTGGYEQYF. The chain employs TRBV28 and TRBJ2-7; 11 nucleotides line up with TRBD1. The CDR3 is 15 amino acids. After removal of 1 base from V and 3 bases from J, the junction contained 2 bases not matched to a gene. The germline V gene encodes CDR1 MDHEN and CDR2 SYDVKM.

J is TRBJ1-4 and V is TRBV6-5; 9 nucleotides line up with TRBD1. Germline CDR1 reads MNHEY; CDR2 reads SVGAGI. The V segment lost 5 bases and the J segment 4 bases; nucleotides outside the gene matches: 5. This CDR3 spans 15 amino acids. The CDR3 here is CASSNRDRVNEKLFF. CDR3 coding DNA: TGTGCCAGCAGTAACCGGGACAGGGTTAATGAAAAACTGTTTTTT.

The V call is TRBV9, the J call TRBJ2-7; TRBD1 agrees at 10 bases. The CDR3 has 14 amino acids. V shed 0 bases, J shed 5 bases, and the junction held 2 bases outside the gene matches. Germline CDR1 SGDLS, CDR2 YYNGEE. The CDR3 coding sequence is TGTGCCAGCAGCGTAGAGGACAGGGGGAACGAGCAGTACTTC. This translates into CASSVEDRGNEQYF. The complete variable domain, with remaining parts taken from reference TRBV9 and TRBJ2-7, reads DSGVTQTPKHLITATGQRVTLRCSPRSGDLSVYWYQQSLDQGLQFLIQYYNGEERAKGNILERFSAQQFPDLHSELNLSSLELGDSALYFCASSVEDRGNEQYFGPGTRLTVT.

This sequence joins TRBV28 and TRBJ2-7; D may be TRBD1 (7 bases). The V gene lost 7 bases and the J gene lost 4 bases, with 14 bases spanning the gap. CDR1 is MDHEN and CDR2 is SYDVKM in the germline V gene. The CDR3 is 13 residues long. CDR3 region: CASTQGGRYEQYF. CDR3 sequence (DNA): TGTGCCAGCACCCAGGGGGGTAGGTACGAGCAGTACTTC.

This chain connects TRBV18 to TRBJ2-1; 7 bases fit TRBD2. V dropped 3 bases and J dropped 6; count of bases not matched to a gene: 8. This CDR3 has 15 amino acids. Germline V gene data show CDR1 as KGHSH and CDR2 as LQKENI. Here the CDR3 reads CASSPGRDASNEQFF. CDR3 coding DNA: TGTGCCAGCTCACCGGGGAGGGACGCCAGCAATGAGCAGTTCTTC.

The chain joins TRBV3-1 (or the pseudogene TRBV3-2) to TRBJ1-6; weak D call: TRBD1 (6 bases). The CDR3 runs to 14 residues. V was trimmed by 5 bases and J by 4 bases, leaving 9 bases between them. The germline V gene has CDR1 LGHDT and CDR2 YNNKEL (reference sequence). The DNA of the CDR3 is TGTGCCAGCAGCTTTACAGGGTATAATTCACCCCTCCACTTT. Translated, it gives CASSFTGYNSPLHF.

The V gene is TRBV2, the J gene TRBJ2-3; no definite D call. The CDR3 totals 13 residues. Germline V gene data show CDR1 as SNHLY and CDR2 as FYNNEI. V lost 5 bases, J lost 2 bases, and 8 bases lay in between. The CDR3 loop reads CASSPPFTDTQYF. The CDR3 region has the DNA TGTGCCAGCAGTCCTCCGTTCACAGATACGCAGTATTTT. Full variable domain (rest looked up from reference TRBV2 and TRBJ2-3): EPEVTQTPSHQVTQMGQEVILRCVPISNHLYFYWYRQILGQKVEFLVSFYNNEISEKSEIFDDQFSVERPDGSNFTLKIRSTKLEDSAMYFCASSPPFTDTQYFGPGTRLTVL.